Below are 14 T cell receptor beta chains sequenced from a single sample in a study of T cell repertoires in cytomegalovirus infection. TCRdb used MiXCR to reprocess the reads, holding one entry per CDR3 protein. The data show 200,000 to 300,000 distinct CDR3 sequences, over 8% seen once. The sequenced material came from PBMCs. Receptors were obtained from a human donor in good health (CMV status not recorded). Some clones in this sample may be carry-over from other donors' samples.

The table lists this clonotype with many counts. The chain recombines TRBV7-9 with TRBJ1-1, with D hard to call. There are 14 residues in the CDR3. Germline V gene sequence: CDR1 SEHNR, CDR2 FQNEAQ (reference sequence). Between the trimmed V and J ends, which lost 4 bases and 2 bases, there was a span of 11 bases. CDR3 sequence reads: CASSYTDGNTEAFF. CDR3 DNA: TGTGCCAGCAGCTATACGGACGGAAACACTGAAGCTTTCTTT.

This chain links TRBV20-1 with TRBJ2-7; the match to TRBD1 covers 9 bases. CDR3 length: 14 amino acids. Germline CDR1 DFQATT, CDR2 SNEGSKA (reference sequence). V lost 6 bases and J lost 1; bases outside the gene matches: 7. Here the CDR3 DNA reads TGCAGTGCCCCGAGGGGGACAGGGTCCTACGAGCAGTACTTC. Amino acid sequence: CSAPRGTGSYEQYF.

This clonotype was seen many times. The chain uses TRBV7-6 and TRBJ2-6; D not resolved. V lost 5 bases and J 0 bases, leaving 5 bases between the germline ends. Germline V gene lookup returns CDR1 SGHVS and CDR2 FNYEAQ. The CDR3 runs to 14 residues. The CDR3 nucleotides are TGTGCCAGCAGCCGTAGCTCTGGGGCCAACGTCCTGACTTTC. As protein: CASSRSSGANVLTF.

This clonotype was observed at least ten times. The chain carries TRBV4-3 and TRBJ2-4, with 15 positions matching TRBD2. V lost 0 bases to trimming and J lost 7 bases; unmatched junction nucleotides: 16. Germline V CDR1 and CDR2: LGHNA, YSLEER. This CDR3 is 21 amino acids long. The CDR3 DNA is TGCGCCAGCAGCCAAGATCAATTAGGGGGACTAGCGGGAGGAAGCTGGAACATTCAGTACTTC. Protein sequence: CASSQDQLGGLAGGSWNIQYF.

This clonotype came up many times. The chain is built from TRBV19 and TRBJ2-7; possible D gene TRBD1, 6 bases. Deletions cut 5 bases from V and 7 bases from J, with 18 bases between. Germline V gives CDR1 LNHDA, CDR2 SQIVND (reference sequence). The CDR3 extends over 14 amino acids. The CDR3 DNA sequence: TGTGCCAGTAGTGCCCGTGGGACACCGGGGGAGCAGTACTTC. The encoded protein is CASSARGTPGEQYF.

This clonotype was detected ten times or more. The chain carries TRBV11-3 and TRBJ2-5; D gene uncertain. Trimming took off 4 bases at V and 0 bases at J, with 12 bases between the two ends. CDR1 and CDR2 (germline): SGHNT, YENEEA. The CDR3 extends over 15 amino acids. CDR3: CASSSIGPYQETQYF. The CDR3, as DNA: TGTGCCAGCAGCTCAATTGGGCCGTACCAAGAGACCCAGTACTTC. Together with reference TRBV11-3 and TRBJ2-5, the CDR3 gives the full variable domain: EAGVVQSPRYKIIEKKQPVAFWCNPISGHNTLYWYLQNLGQGPELLIRYENEEAVDDSQLPKDRFSAERLKGVDSTLKIQPAELGDSAVYLCASSSIGPYQETQYFGPGTRLLVL.

This clonotype was seen repeatedly, ten times or more. The CDR3 reads CASSTWTGGAETQYF. The CDR3 DNA sequence: TGTGCCAGCAGTACCTGGACAGGGGGCGCTGAGACCCAGTACTTC. V gene TRBV12-3 or TRBV12-4 combines with J gene TRBJ2-5, with 11 bases matching TRBD1. CDR3 length: 15 residues. V lost 5 bases to trimming and J lost 5 bases; unmatched junction nucleotides: 7.

This chain joins TRBV5-1 and TRBJ1-1; 7 bases map to TRBD1. Per the germline V gene, CDR1 is SGHRS and CDR2 is YFSETQ. The ends lost 4 bases at V and 2 bases at J; junction bases unmatched: 8. This CDR3 is 15 amino acids long. In DNA form, the CDR3 reads TGCGCCAGCAGCCCGAACAGGGGAGGAAACACTGAAGCTTTCTTT. Its protein is CASSPNRGGNTEAFF.

This clonotype was seen repeatedly, ten times or more. The rearrangement links TRBV7-2 to TRBJ1-1, with 7 bases aligning to TRBD1. Per germline, CDR1 SGHTA and CDR2 FQGNSA. J gave up 4 bases and V 2 bases, and 4 bases lay outside the gene matches. CDR3 length equals 14 residues. The CDR3 region is CASSLRRGPTEAFF. The CDR3 nucleotides read TGTGCCAGCAGCTTACGGAGGGGGCCCACTGAAGCTTTCTTT.

This clonotype was seen many times. The chain combines TRBV20-1 with TRBJ2-5; 9 nucleotides match TRBD2. J gave up 3 bases and V 6 bases, and 11 bases lay outside the gene matches. Germline V gene lookup returns CDR1 DFQATT and CDR2 SNEGSKA (reference sequence). This CDR3 has 15 residues. CDR3 sequence reads: CSAKDLAGPKETQYF. The CDR3 nucleotides read TGCAGTGCCAAGGATCTAGCGGGGCCCAAAGAGACCCAGTACTTC.

This clonotype has ten or more counts. V gene TRBV20-1 combines with J gene TRBJ1-5; D gene uncertain. V was clipped by 8 bases and J by 0 bases, with 17 bases between them. The CDR3 runs to 15 residues. Germline V gene data show CDR1 as DFQATT and CDR2 as SNEGSKA (reference sequence). In nucleotides, the CDR3 is TGCAGTTCCCGGGGTTCTACCTATAGCAATCAGCCCCAGCATTTT. Translation: CSSRGSTYSNQPQHF.

The rearrangement links TRBV2 to TRBJ1-1; D is unresolved. This CDR3 contains 9 residues. Germline V gene data show CDR1 as SNHLY and CDR2 as FYNNEI. V shed 6 bases and J shed 9 bases, with 5 bases lying between them. DNA of the CDR3: TGTGCCAGCAGAGCAAAAGCTTTCTTT. Protein: CASRAKAFF. The variable domain in full, completed from reference TRBV2 and TRBJ1-1, reads EPEVTQTPSHQVTQMGQEVILRCVPISNHLYFYWYRQILGQKVEFLVSFYNNEISEKSEIFDDQFSVERPDGSNFTLKIRSTKLEDSAMYFCASRAKAFFGQGTRLTVV.

This clonotype was seen at least ten times. The chain has TRBV7-2 and TRBJ1-1; 7 nucleotides agree with TRBD1. CDR1 is SGHTA and CDR2 is FQGNSA in the germline V gene. The CDR3 has 14 residues. After removal of 7 bases from V and 5 bases from J, the junction contained 10 bases not matched to a gene. The CDR3 spells CASNPNRGSTEAFF. CDR3 bases: TGTGCCAGCAACCCCAACAGGGGCAGTACTGAAGCTTTCTTT.

At least ten counts were recorded for this clonotype. This rearrangement joins TRBV27 to TRBJ2-3, with 13 bases aligning to TRBD2. CDR3 length: 14 residues. CDR1 and CDR2 (germline): MNHEY, SMNVEV (reference sequence). With V trimmed by 8 bases and J by 7 bases, 6 bases remained unmatched. The CDR3 reads CASALGLAGYTQYF. The CDR3 nucleotides are TGTGCCAGCGCCCTGGGACTAGCGGGGTATACGCAGTATTTT.